This TCR beta chain derives from a study of long-term antiretroviral therapy in people with HIV. Assay version v3.0 of immunoSEQ was used, and it was run at survey level. Using immunoSEQ multiplex PCR, the repertoire was profiled, and TCRdb retains in-frame clones only, with some absent. The table lists tens of thousands of clones, 90% to 95% of them singletons. Regarding this clone: Its specificity is not known.

The study, taken as a whole, reports: Spans of CDR3 length were tighter for HIV repertoires than for controls. Although diversity increased after ART, it remained lower than in transplant donor controls. Whichever time point was examined, clones expanded before ART dominated the repertoire.

No donor had fewer than one pre-ART PBMC sample or fewer than two post-ART PBMC samples. The sequenced sample was unsorted PBMCs, obtained more than 7.3 years after starting antiretroviral therapy. The sequence was collected from a man aged 50 or older with HIV.

The CDR3: CASREDRDSGNTIYF. In DNA, the CDR3 is TGTGCCAGCAGAGAAGACAGGGATTCCGGAAACACCATATATTTT. This chain uses TRBV5-6 with TRBJ1-3, with 7 bases identical to TRBD1. The CDR3 runs 15 residues. The germline CDR1 and CDR2 sequences are SGHDT and YYEEEE. V shed 5 bases, J shed 4 bases, and the junction held 9 bases outside the gene matches.